Listed below are T cell receptor beta chains from one sample, sequenced in a study of blood T cells in healthy people across ages. TCRdb ran MiXCR on the 5' RACE reads and lists one entry per CDR3 protein. The table shows 760,000 or so distinct CDR3 sequences, with just under 25% occurring only once. The data were also submitted as part of a second study, on T cells of mothers and their children.

Sequences were obtained from blood. The receptors were sampled from a boy between 10 and 17 years old in good health. The CDR3 runs from the conserved cysteine through the conserved F or W. The D gene is left open where the match is weak. Not all rows give a size; the values are once, few, many and, for expanded clones, a class.

clone_size: few; d_call: TRBD2; v_call: TRBV6-1; j_call: TRBJ2-3; cdr3_nt: TGTGCCAGCAGCCCAGCGGGGGGGCCTCTGGCAGATACGCAGTATTTT; cdr3_aa: CASSPAGGPLADTQYF
clone_size: -; d_call: TRBD2; v_call: TRBV12-5; j_call: TRBJ2-1; cdr3_nt: TGTGCTAGTGGTTTGGCGCAGGGGACTAGCGGGAGCAATGAGCAGTTCTTC; cdr3_aa: CASGLAQGTSGSNEQFF
clone_size: few; d_call: -; v_call: TRBV6-6; j_call: TRBJ2-7; cdr3_nt: TGTGCCAGCAGAAACCGCCCCCCAGCGGGTCTCTACGAGCAGTACTTC; cdr3_aa: CASRNRPPAGLYEQYF
clone_size: -; d_call: TRBD1; v_call: TRBV29-1; j_call: TRBJ1-3; cdr3_nt: TGCAGCGTTACAGGGGTCTCTGGAAACACCATATATTTT; cdr3_aa: CSVTGVSGNTIYF
clone_size: once; d_call: -; v_call: TRBV9; j_call: TRBJ2-3; cdr3_nt: TGTGCCAGCAGCGTAGAAGACGACAGCACAGATACGCAGTATTTT; cdr3_aa: CASSVEDDSTDTQYF
clone_size: many; d_call: TRBD2; v_call: TRBV7-2; j_call: TRBJ2-7; cdr3_nt: TGTGCCAGCAGCTTAGGGCTAGCGGACTACGAGCAGTACTTC; cdr3_aa: CASSLGLADYEQYF
clone_size: -; d_call: -; v_call: TRBV7-9; j_call: TRBJ2-5; cdr3_nt: TGTGCCAGCAGTCCCGTCGGGGTCCGGGAGACCCAGTACTTC; cdr3_aa: CASSPVGVRETQYF
clone_size: few; d_call: -; v_call: TRBV6-2/TRBV6-3; j_call: TRBJ2-5; cdr3_nt: TGTGCCAGCTGGGGGACACAACAAGAGACCCAGTACTTC; cdr3_aa: CASWGTQQETQYF
clone_size: -; d_call: -; v_call: TRBV29-1; j_call: TRBJ2-2; cdr3_nt: TGCAGCGTTGGACAGGCCTACACCGGGGAGCTGTTTTTT; cdr3_aa: CSVGQAYTGELFF
clone_size: few; d_call: -; v_call: TRBV7-2; j_call: TRBJ2-7; cdr3_nt: TGTGCCAGCAGCGCGGGACCGCTCTACGAGCAGTACTTC; cdr3_aa: CASSAGPLYEQYF
clone_size: -; d_call: TRBD2; v_call: TRBV10-3; j_call: TRBJ2-1; cdr3_nt: TGTGCCATCAGTGAACCGGGACTAGCGGGTGGGGGCAATGAGCAGTTCTTC; cdr3_aa: CAISEPGLAGGGNEQFF
clone_size: -; d_call: -; v_call: TRBV5-5; j_call: TRBJ2-7; cdr3_nt: TGTGCCAGCAGCTTAGTGGGACGCGGCCGGGACGAGCAGTACTTC; cdr3_aa: CASSLVGRGRDEQYF
clone_size: few; d_call: -; v_call: TRBV7-2; j_call: TRBJ1-4; cdr3_nt: TGTGCCAGCAGGAAGACGTTAGCAACTAATGAAAAACTGTTTTTT; cdr3_aa: CASRKTLATNEKLFF
clone_size: few; d_call: -; v_call: TRBV2; j_call: TRBJ2-5; cdr3_nt: TGTGCCAGCCGGGGAGGGGGTGTCGGCGAGACCCAGTACTTC; cdr3_aa: CASRGGGVGETQYF
clone_size: -; d_call: -; v_call: TRBV20-1; j_call: TRBJ2-3; cdr3_nt: TGCAGTGCGGGGGGTTCCCCCCCAGATACGCAGTATTTT; cdr3_aa: CSAGGSPPDTQYF
clone_size: few; d_call: -; v_call: TRBV3-1; j_call: TRBJ2-1; cdr3_nt: TGTGCCAGCAGCCAAGAGGTAGTGGTTGACAATGAGCAGTTCTTC; cdr3_aa: CASSQEVVVDNEQFF
clone_size: few; d_call: -; v_call: TRBV20-1; j_call: TRBJ2-1; cdr3_nt: TGCAGTGCTAGAGACCGCTCCGGGACAATACAGTTCTTC; cdr3_aa: CSARDRSGTIQFF
clone_size: few; d_call: TRBD2; v_call: TRBV10-1; j_call: TRBJ2-1; cdr3_nt: TGCGCCAGCAGTGAACGGACTAGCGGGAGTCGGAAGTTCTTC; cdr3_aa: CASSERTSGSRKFF
clone_size: -; d_call: -; v_call: TRBV7-2; j_call: TRBJ2-2; cdr3_nt: TGTGCCAGCAGCTTAGCGTTTAACACCGGGGAGCTGTTTTTT; cdr3_aa: CASSLAFNTGELFF
clone_size: -; d_call: TRBD1; v_call: TRBV5-1; j_call: TRBJ2-5; cdr3_nt: TGCGCCAGCAGTTACGGCGGGGACAGGGGAGAGACCCAGTACTTC; cdr3_aa: CASSYGGDRGETQYF
clone_size: -; d_call: -; v_call: TRBV29-1; j_call: TRBJ1-2; cdr3_nt: TGCAGCGTTACGGACGGAAGCTATGGCTACACCTTC; cdr3_aa: CSVTDGSYGYTF
clone_size: -; d_call: TRBD1; v_call: TRBV6-1; j_call: TRBJ1-2; cdr3_nt: TGTGCCAGCAGCTCAAGAACTCCGGGACAGGGGGGCTATGGCTACACCTTC; cdr3_aa: CASSSRTPGQGGYGYTF
clone_size: -; d_call: -; v_call: TRBV29-1; j_call: TRBJ2-6; cdr3_nt: TGCAGCGTTGGCGGCGCAGGGACTGGGGCCAACGTCCTGACTTTC; cdr3_aa: CSVGGAGTGANVLTF
clone_size: -; d_call: TRBD1; v_call: TRBV3-1; j_call: TRBJ1-6; cdr3_nt: TGTGCCAGCAGCCAAGGGCCGGGACAGCCTAATTCACCCCTCCACTTT; cdr3_aa: CASSQGPGQPNSPLHF
clone_size: few; d_call: TRBD1; v_call: TRBV5-8; j_call: TRBJ1-4; cdr3_nt: TGTGCCAGCAGGGAGCAAGGGGGCATTAATGAAAAACTGTTTTTT; cdr3_aa: CASREQGGINEKLFF
clone_size: -; d_call: -; v_call: TRBV5-1; j_call: TRBJ1-3; cdr3_nt: TGCGCCAGCAGCTTGCCCGGGACAAACGGAAACACCATATATTTT; cdr3_aa: CASSLPGTNGNTIYF
clone_size: -; d_call: TRBD1; v_call: TRBV11-3; j_call: TRBJ2-2; cdr3_nt: TGTGCCAGCAGCTCCGGGTCGGACAGGGGCACCGGGGAGCTGTTTTTT; cdr3_aa: CASSSGSDRGTGELFF
clone_size: -; d_call: -; v_call: TRBV12-3/TRBV12-4; j_call: TRBJ1-1; cdr3_nt: TGTGCCAGCAGTTTACTCTCCCGCCCTGAAGCTTTCTTT; cdr3_aa: CASSLLSRPEAFF
clone_size: -; d_call: -; v_call: TRBV6-6; j_call: TRBJ1-4; cdr3_nt: TGTGCCAGCAGTTACCCCTCTAGGGTAACTAATGAAAAACTGTTTTTT; cdr3_aa: CASSYPSRVTNEKLFF
clone_size: -; d_call: -; v_call: TRBV20-1; j_call: TRBJ2-3; cdr3_nt: TGCAGTGCTAGAGATGGAATGGGGGAGTATTTT; cdr3_aa: CSARDGMGEYF
clone_size: -; d_call: -; v_call: TRBV16; j_call: TRBJ1-1; cdr3_nt: TGTGCCAGCAGCCAATACCGGGATCGAACCACTGAAGCTTTCTTT; cdr3_aa: CASSQYRDRTTEAFF
clone_size: once; d_call: TRBD1; v_call: TRBV7-9; j_call: TRBJ2-5; cdr3_nt: TGTGCCAGCAGCTTAGCATGGGGACAGGGAGAGACCCAGTACTTC; cdr3_aa: CASSLAWGQGETQYF
clone_size: -; d_call: -; v_call: TRBV15; j_call: TRBJ2-5; cdr3_nt: TGTGCCACCAGCGAGTCTCGGGTGGGGGAGACCCAGTACTTC; cdr3_aa: CATSESRVGETQYF
clone_size: -; d_call: -; v_call: TRBV6-5; j_call: TRBJ2-7; cdr3_nt: TGTGCCGCGGGGGACAGCTCCTACGAGCAGTACTTC; cdr3_aa: CAAGDSSYEQYF
clone_size: few; d_call: -; v_call: TRBV20-1; j_call: TRBJ2-7; cdr3_nt: TGCAGTGCTAGACGCCTCTCCTACGAGCAGTACTTC; cdr3_aa: CSARRLSYEQYF
clone_size: -; d_call: TRBD1; v_call: TRBV27; j_call: TRBJ1-5; cdr3_nt: TGTGCCAGCAGATCCGGGACAGGGGAAGGCCAGCCCCAGCATTTT; cdr3_aa: CASRSGTGEGQPQHF
clone_size: -; d_call: TRBD2; v_call: TRBV10-2; j_call: TRBJ2-4; cdr3_nt: TGCGCCAGCACCTGGGGGAGGGACGAGCCCATTCAGTACTTC; cdr3_aa: CASTWGRDEPIQYF
clone_size: once; d_call: -; v_call: TRBV6-1; j_call: TRBJ2-7; cdr3_nt: TGTGCCAGCAGGCCCGACAGGGAGGACTACGAGCAGTACTTC; cdr3_aa: CASRPDREDYEQYF
clone_size: -; d_call: -; v_call: TRBV12-3/TRBV12-4; j_call: TRBJ2-2; cdr3_nt: TGTGCCAGCAGTTTATTTTTTTCCGGGGAGCTGTTTTTT; cdr3_aa: CASSLFFSGELFF
clone_size: few; d_call: -; v_call: TRBV4-1; j_call: TRBJ1-3; cdr3_nt: TGCGCCAGCAGCCAAATTCACCGACTCCTCTCTGGAAACACCATATATTTT; cdr3_aa: CASSQIHRLLSGNTIYF
clone_size: -; d_call: TRBD2; v_call: TRBV20-1; j_call: TRBJ2-1; cdr3_nt: TGCAGTGGACCACTAGCGGGAGGGAACAATGAGCAGTTCTTC; cdr3_aa: CSGPLAGGNNEQFF
clone_size: few; d_call: -; v_call: TRBV5-1; j_call: TRBJ1-1; cdr3_nt: TGCGCCAGCAGCTTGACAGGTTGGGTCGACACTGAAGCTTTCTTT; cdr3_aa: CASSLTGWVDTEAFF
clone_size: -; d_call: -; v_call: TRBV5-1; j_call: TRBJ2-2; cdr3_nt: TGCGCCAGCAGCTTGCAGGCCCCATCCGTTTCCACCGGGGAGCTGTTTTTT; cdr3_aa: CASSLQAPSVSTGELFF
clone_size: -; d_call: TRBD2; v_call: TRBV9; j_call: TRBJ2-1; cdr3_nt: TGTGCCAGCAGCGTAGTAGGTTCTAGCGGGGAGCAGTTCTTC; cdr3_aa: CASSVVGSSGEQFF
clone_size: -; d_call: TRBD2; v_call: TRBV4-2; j_call: TRBJ2-1; cdr3_nt: TGTGCCAGCAGCCAAGAAGCGGGAGGGCTAAATGAGCAGTTCTTC; cdr3_aa: CASSQEAGGLNEQFF
clone_size: -; d_call: -; v_call: TRBV2; j_call: TRBJ2-7; cdr3_nt: TGTGCCAGCGCGAGGGAGGACAGGCCCCTAGAGCAGTACTTC; cdr3_aa: CASAREDRPLEQYF
clone_size: few; d_call: -; v_call: TRBV27; j_call: TRBJ2-7; cdr3_nt: TGTGCCAGCAGCCCCTCAGCAGGGGCCATCCAATACGAGCAGTACTTC; cdr3_aa: CASSPSAGAIQYEQYF
clone_size: few; d_call: -; v_call: TRBV20-1; j_call: TRBJ2-3; cdr3_nt: TGCAGTGCTAGAGTTAGTGCGGACACAGATACGCAGTATTTT; cdr3_aa: CSARVSADTDTQYF
clone_size: few; d_call: -; v_call: TRBV4-1; j_call: TRBJ2-1; cdr3_nt: TGCGCCAGCAGCCAAGACTGGGAGCAGTTCTTC; cdr3_aa: CASSQDWEQFF
clone_size: few; d_call: -; v_call: TRBV7-9; j_call: TRBJ1-3; cdr3_nt: TGTGCCAGCAGCTTACCTGCAGGGGAGAACACCATATATTTT; cdr3_aa: CASSLPAGENTIYF
clone_size: few; d_call: -; v_call: TRBV9; j_call: TRBJ2-5; cdr3_nt: TGTGCCAGCAGCGTTGCAGCGGGTGCCCAAGAGACCCAGTACTTC; cdr3_aa: CASSVAAGAQETQYF
clone_size: few; d_call: -; v_call: TRBV7-6; j_call: TRBJ2-5; cdr3_nt: TGTGCCAGCAGCGCGCTCGGTGGAGAGACCCAGTACTTC; cdr3_aa: CASSALGGETQYF
clone_size: few; d_call: -; v_call: TRBV7-9; j_call: TRBJ1-3; cdr3_nt: TGTGCCAGCAGCTTTGAGGGCCTGGGGGACACCATATATTTT; cdr3_aa: CASSFEGLGDTIYF
clone_size: few; d_call: -; v_call: TRBV5-1; j_call: TRBJ2-3; cdr3_nt: TGCGCCAGCAAAACACAGACGACAGATACGCAGTATTTT; cdr3_aa: CASKTQTTDTQYF